The clone carrying this T cell receptor beta chain was detected ten times or more. Its antigen is as yet unknown. The V gene's germline CDR1 is DFQATT and CDR2 SNEGSKA (reference sequence). Trimming took 0 bases from V and 4 from J; bases not matched to a gene: 11. The CDR3 has 16 residues. This entry comes from a study of breast tumors, draining lymph nodes, adjacent tissues. Findings and limits, study-wide: Data only fit, rather than demonstrated, lymph node origin of most tumor T cells. Compared with basal-like, luminal-like tumors shared significantly more repertoire with nontumor tissue. Tumors had less TCR diversity than lymph nodes, more than nontumor tissue. Findings are consistent with lymph node origin and intratumoral expansion of most tumor T cells.

Samples came from axillary lymph nodes draining the breast cancer. Via MiXCR, TCRdb re-called the multiplex PCR reads, giving one row per CDR3 protein. The sample holds over 100,000 distinct CDR3 sequences, 20% to 25% seen once. The sequenced sample was axillary lymph node tissue. V gene TRBV20-1 combines with J gene TRBJ2-7, with TRBD2 identical over 8 bases. This clonotype was sampled from a female donor with breast cancer. Some clones in this sample may be carry-over from other donors' samples. CDR3 nucleotides: TGCAGTGCTAGAGATCCGGTGGTAGCGGGAAGGTACGAGCAGTACTTC. Its translation is CSARDPVVAGRYEQYF.